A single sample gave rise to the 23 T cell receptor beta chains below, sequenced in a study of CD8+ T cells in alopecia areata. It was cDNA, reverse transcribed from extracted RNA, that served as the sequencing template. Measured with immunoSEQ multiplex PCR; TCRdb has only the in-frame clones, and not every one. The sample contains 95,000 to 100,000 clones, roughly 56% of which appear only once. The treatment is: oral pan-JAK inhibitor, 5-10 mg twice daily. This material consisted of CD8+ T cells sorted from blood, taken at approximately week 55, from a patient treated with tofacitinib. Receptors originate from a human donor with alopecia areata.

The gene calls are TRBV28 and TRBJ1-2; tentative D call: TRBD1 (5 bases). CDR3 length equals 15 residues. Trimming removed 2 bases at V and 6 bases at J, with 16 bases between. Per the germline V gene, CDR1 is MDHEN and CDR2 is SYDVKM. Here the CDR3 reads CASSLTGTGGDGYTF. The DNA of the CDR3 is TGTGCCAGCAGTTTAACGGGAACGGGAGGGGATGGCTACACCTTC.

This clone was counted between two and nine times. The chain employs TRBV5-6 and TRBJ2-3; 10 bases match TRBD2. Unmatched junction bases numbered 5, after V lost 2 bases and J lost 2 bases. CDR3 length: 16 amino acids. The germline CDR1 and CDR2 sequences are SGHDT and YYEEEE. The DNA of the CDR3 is TGTGCCAGCAGCTTACCTAGCGGGGGCTACACAGATACGCAGTATTTT. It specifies CASSLPSGGYTDTQYF. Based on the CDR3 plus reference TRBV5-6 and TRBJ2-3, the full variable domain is DAGVTQSPTHLIKTRGQQVTLRCSPKSGHDTVSWYQQALGQGPQFIFQYYEEEERQRGNFPDRFSGHQFPNYSSELNVNALLLGDSALYLCASSLPSGGYTDTQYFGPGTRLTVL.

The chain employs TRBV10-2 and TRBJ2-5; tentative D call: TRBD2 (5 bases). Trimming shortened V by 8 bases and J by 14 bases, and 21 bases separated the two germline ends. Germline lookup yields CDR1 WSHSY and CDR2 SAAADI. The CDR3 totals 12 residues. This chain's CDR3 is CASGGPSIVIYF. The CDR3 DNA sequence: TGCGCCAGCGGAGGACCTTCAATTGTCATCTACTTC.

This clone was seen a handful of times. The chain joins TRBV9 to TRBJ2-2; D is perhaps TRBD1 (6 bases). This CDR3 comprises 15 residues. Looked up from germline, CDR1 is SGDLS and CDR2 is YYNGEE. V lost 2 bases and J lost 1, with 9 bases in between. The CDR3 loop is CASSVTGWNTGELFF. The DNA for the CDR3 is TGTGCCAGCAGCGTTACAGGGTGGAACACCGGGGAGCTGTTTTTT. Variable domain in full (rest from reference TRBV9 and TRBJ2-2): DSGVTQTPKHLITATGQRVTLRCSPRSGDLSVYWYQQSLDQGLQFLIQYYNGEERAKGNILERFSAQQFPDLHSELNLSSLELGDSALYFCASSVTGWNTGELFFGEGSRLTVL.

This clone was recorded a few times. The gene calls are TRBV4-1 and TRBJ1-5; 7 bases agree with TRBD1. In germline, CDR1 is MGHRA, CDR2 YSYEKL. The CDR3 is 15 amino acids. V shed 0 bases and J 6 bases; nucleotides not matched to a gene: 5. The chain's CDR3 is CASSQDQGGGQPQHF. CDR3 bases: TGCGCCAGCAGCCAAGATCAGGGGGGTGGTCAGCCCCAGCATTTT.

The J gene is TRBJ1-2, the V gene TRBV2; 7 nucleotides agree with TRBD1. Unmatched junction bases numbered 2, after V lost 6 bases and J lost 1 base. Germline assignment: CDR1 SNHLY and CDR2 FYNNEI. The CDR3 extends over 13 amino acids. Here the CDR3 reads CASRGDSNYGYTF. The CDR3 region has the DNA TGTGCCAGCAGGGGGGACAGTAACTATGGCTACACCTTC. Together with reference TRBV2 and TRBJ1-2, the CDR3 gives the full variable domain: EPEVTQTPSHQVTQMGQEVILRCVPISNHLYFYWYRQILGQKVEFLVSFYNNEISEKSEIFDDQFSVERPDGSNFTLKIRSTKLEDSAMYFCASRGDSNYGYTFGSGTRLTVV.

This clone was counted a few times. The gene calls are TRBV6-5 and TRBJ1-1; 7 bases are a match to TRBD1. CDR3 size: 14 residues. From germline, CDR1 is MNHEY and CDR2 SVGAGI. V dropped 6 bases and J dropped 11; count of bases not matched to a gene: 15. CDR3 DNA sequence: TGTGCCAGCAGGACGCTCGGACAGGAACTTAGGGCTTTCTTT. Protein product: CASRTLGQELRAFF.

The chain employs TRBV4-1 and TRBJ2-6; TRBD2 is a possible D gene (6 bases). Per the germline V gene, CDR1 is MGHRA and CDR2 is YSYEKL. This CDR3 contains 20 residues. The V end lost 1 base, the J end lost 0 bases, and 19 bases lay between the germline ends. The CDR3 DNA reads TGCGCCAGCAGCCAAGTCGAGTCGGGGGATAGGGGCTCTGGGGCCAACGTCCTGACTTTC. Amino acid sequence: CASSQVESGDRGSGANVLTF.

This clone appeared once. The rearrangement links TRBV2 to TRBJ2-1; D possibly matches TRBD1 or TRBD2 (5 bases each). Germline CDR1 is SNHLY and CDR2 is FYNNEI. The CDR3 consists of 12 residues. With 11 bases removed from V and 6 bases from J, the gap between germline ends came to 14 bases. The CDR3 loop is CAPRAGTNEQFF. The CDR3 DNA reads TGTGCCCCAAGGGCAGGGACCAATGAGCAGTTCTTC.

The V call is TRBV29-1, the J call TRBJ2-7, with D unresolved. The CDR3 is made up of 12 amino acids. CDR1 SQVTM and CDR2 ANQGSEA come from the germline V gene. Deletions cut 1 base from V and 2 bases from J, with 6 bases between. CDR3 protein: CSVEVRPYEQYF. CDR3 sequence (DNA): TGCAGCGTTGAAGTCAGGCCCTACGAGCAGTACTTC.

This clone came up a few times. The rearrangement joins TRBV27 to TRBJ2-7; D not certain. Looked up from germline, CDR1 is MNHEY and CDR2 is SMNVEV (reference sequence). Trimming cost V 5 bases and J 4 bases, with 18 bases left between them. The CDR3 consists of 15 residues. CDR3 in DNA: TGTGCCAGCAGTACTCTAGGCAGGCAGTTGTACGAGCAGTACTTC. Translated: CASSTLGRQLYEQYF.

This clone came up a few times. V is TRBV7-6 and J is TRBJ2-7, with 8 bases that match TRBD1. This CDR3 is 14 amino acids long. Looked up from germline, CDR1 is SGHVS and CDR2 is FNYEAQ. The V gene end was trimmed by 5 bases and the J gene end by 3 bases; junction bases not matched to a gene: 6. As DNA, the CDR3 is TGTGCCAGCAGCACCCGACAGGGGAGCTACGAGCAGTACTTC. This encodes CASSTRQGSYEQYF.

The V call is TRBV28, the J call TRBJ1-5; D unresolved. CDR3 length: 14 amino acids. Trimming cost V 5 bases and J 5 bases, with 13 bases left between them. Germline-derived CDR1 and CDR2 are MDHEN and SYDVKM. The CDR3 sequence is CASSPNRADQPQHF. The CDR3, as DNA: TGTGCCAGCAGTCCCAACCGGGCGGATCAGCCCCAGCATTTT.

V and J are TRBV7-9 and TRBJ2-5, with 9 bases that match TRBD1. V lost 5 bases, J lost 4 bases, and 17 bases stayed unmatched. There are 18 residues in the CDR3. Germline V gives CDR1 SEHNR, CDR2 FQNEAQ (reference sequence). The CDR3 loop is CASSQTRDRVRLRETQYF. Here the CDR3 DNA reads TGTGCCAGCAGCCAAACCCGGGACAGGGTACGGTTGAGAGAGACCCAGTACTTC.

CDR3 nucleotide sequence: TGTGCCACGGGACAGTTAACTACCGGGGAGCTGTTTTTT. Residues: CATGQLTTGELFF. The chain employs TRBV15 and TRBJ2-2, with 7 bases matching TRBD1. J gave up 5 bases and V 9 bases, and 6 bases lay outside the gene matches. The CDR3 is 13 amino acids. Germline assignment: CDR1 LNHNV and CDR2 YYDKDF (reference sequence).

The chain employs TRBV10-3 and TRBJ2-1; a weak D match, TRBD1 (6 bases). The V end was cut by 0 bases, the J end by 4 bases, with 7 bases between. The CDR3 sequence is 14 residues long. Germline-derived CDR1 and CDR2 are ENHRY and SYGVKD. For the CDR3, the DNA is TGTGCCATCAGTGAGTCGGGACAATACAATGAGCAGTTCTTC. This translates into CAISESGQYNEQFF.

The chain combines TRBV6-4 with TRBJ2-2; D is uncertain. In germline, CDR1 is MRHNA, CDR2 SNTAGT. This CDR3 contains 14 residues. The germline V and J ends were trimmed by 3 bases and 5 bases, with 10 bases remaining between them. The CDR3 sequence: CASSEGSATGELFF. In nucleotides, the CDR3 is TGTGCCAGCAGTGAGGGGTCCGCAACCGGGGAGCTGTTTTTT.

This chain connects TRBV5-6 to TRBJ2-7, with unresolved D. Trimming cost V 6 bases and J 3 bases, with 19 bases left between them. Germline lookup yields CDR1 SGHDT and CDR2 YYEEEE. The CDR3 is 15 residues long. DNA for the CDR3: TGTGCCAGCACCAAAGGACGGAACGGCCTCTACGAGCAGTACTTC. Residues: CASTKGRNGLYEQYF.

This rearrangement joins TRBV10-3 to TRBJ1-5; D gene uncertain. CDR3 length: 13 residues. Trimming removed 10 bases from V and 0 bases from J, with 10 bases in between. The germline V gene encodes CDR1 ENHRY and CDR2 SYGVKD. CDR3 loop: CATSSDSNQPQHF. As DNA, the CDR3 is TGTGCCACCTCATCAGATAGCAATCAGCCCCAGCATTTT.

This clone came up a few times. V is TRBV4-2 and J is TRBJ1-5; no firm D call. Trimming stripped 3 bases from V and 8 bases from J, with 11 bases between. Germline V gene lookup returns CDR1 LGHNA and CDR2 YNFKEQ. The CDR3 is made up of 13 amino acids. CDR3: CASSQGPSEPQHF. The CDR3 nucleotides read TGTGCCAGCAGCCAGGGCCCTAGCGAGCCCCAGCATTTT.

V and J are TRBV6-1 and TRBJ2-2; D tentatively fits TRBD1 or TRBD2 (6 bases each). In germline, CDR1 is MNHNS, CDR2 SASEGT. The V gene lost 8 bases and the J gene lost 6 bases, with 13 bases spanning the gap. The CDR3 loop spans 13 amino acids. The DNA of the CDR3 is TGTGCCAGCCATCCGGGGGCGTCCGGGGAGCTGTTTTTT. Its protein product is CASHPGASGELFF.

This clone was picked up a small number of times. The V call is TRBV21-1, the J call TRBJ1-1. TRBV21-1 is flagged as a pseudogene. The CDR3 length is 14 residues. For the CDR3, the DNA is TGTGCCAGCAGCAAAGAGGGACCGAACACTGAAGCTTTCTTT. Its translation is CASSKEGPNTEAFF.

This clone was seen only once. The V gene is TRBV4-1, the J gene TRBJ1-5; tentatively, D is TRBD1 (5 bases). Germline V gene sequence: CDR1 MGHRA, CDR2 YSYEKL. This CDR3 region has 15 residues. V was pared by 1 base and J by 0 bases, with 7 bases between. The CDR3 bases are TGCGCCAGCAGCCAAGCGGACATTAGCAATCAGCCCCAGCATTTT. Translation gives CASSQADISNQPQHF.